At least ten counts were recorded for the clone carrying this T cell receptor (beta chain). Stated time point: sample taken at primary tumor resection. Material for sequencing was whole RNA from tumor, nontumor lung or frozen PBMC, left unsorted. This sample stems from a study of spatial heterogeneity in lung cancer. The wider study: Each time, sequencing found more beta-chain sequences than alpha-chain sequences.

TCRdb re-called the 5' RACE reads with MiXCR, one entry per CDR3 protein. The sample shows 20,000 or so distinct CDR3 sequences, less than 3.5% of them seen only once. The TCR was taken from a female donor with early-stage non-small cell lung cancer. The sample here was PBMCs, taken at surgery.

As DNA, the CDR3 is TGTGCCAGCAGTGCCCAGGGACCCCAAGAGACCCAGTACTTC. Its translation: CASSAQGPQETQYF. The chain joins TRBV2 to TRBJ2-5; tentatively, D is TRBD1 or TRBD2 (5 bases each). The CDR3 is 14 amino acids. CDR1 and CDR2 (germline): SNHLY, FYNNEI. The V end lost 4 bases, the J end lost 1 base, and 10 bases lay between the germline ends.